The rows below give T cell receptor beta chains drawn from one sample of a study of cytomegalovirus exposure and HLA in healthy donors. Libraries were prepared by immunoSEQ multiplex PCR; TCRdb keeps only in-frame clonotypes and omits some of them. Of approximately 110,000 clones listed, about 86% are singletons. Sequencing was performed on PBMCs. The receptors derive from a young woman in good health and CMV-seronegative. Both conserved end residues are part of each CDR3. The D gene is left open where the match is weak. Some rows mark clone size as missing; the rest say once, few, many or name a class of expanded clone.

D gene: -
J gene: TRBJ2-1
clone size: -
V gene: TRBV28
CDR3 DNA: TGTGCCAGCAGTTTAGTAAGGGGCAATGAGCAGTTCTTC
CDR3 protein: CASSLVRGNEQFF

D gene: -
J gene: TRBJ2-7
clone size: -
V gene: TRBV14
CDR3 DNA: TGTGCCAGCAGCCCCGGGACACCAACCTACGAGCAGTACTTC
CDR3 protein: CASSPGTPTYEQYF

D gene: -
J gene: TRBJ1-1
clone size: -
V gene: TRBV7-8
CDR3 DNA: TGTGCCAGCACCGGCGCTTCAGGGACACCTAAAAACACTGAAGCTTTCTTT
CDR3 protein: CASTGASGTPKNTEAFF

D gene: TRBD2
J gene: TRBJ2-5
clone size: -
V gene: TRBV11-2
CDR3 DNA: TGTGCCAGCAGGCTAGCGGGAGAAAGGGGAGAGACCCAGTACTTC
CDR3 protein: CASRLAGERGETQYF

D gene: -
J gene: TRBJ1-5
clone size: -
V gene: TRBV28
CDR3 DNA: TGTGCCAGCAGTCCCCACGGGTCCGGTCAGCCCCAGCATTTT
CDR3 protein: CASSPHGSGQPQHF

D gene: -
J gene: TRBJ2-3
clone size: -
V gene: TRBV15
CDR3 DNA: TGTGCCACCAGCAGGTGGCTCAGCACAGATACGCAGTATTTT
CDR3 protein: CATSRWLSTDTQYF

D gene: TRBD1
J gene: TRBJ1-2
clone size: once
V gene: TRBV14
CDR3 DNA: TGTGCCAGCAGCCAGGAGGGACAGGCCTATGGCTACACCTTC
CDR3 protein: CASSQEGQAYGYTF

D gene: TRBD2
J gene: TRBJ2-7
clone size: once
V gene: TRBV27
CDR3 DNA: TGTGCCAGCAGTTTATCGATACCCTCCGACCGCGGGAGGGCCTACGAGCAGTACTTC
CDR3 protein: CASSLSIPSDRGRAYEQYF

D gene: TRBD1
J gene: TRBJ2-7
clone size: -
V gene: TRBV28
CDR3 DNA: TGTGCCAGCAGTTTATTGATTTGGGGACAGGCTATACCCTACGAGCAGTACTTC
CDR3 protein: CASSLLIWGQAIPYEQYF

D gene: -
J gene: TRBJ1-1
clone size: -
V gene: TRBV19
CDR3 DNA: TGTGCCAGTAGTGTCCGTTCGGCGGGGCGGAACACTGAAGCTTTCTTT
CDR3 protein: CASSVRSAGRNTEAFF

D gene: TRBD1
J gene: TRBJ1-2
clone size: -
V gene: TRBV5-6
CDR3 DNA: TGTGCCAGCAGCTTGGTCTTTGGGACAGGCGATCGGGGCTACACCTTC
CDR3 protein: CASSLVFGTGDRGYTF

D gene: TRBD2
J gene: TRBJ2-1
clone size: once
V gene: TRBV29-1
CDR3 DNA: TGCAGCGTTGAAGATCGTATTGGCGGGAGAGGAGAAGAGCAGTTCTTC
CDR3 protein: CSVEDRIGGRGEEQFF

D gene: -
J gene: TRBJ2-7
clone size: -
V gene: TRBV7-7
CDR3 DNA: TGTGCTAGCAGCGGACATTACGAGCAGTACTTC
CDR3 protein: CASSGHYEQYF

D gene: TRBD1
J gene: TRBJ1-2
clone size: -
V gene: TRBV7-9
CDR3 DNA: TGTGCCAGCAGCGCGAGACTGGGACAGCCATTGGGCTATGGCTACACCTTC
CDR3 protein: CASSARLGQPLGYGYTF

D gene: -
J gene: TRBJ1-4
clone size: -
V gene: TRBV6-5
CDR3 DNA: TGTGCCAGCAGTGGGACTTCACGAATTGAAAAACTGTTTTTT
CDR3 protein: CASSGTSRIEKLFF

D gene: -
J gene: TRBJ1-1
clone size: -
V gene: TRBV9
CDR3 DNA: TGTGCCAGCAGCGTAGGACAGCACAACACTGAAGCTTTCTTT
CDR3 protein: CASSVGQHNTEAFF

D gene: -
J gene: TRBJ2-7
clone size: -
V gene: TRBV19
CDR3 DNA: TGTGCCAGTAGTATACGGGATCCCCACAGCTACTTC
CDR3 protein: CASSIRDPHSYF

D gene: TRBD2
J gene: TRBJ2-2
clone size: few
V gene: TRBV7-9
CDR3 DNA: TGTGCCAGCAGCTCCGGGGGGGCCGGGGAGCTGTTTTTT
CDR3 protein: CASSSGGAGELFF

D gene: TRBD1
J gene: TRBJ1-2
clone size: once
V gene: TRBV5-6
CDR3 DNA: TGTGCCAGCAGCTTGAGATTCCGACAGGGGACTGGCTACACCTTC
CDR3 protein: CASSLRFRQGTGYTF

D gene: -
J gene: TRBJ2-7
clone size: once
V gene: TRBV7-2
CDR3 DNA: TGTGCCAGCAGCTTGCCGGTAAATTACGAGCAGTACTTC
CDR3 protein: CASSLPVNYEQYF

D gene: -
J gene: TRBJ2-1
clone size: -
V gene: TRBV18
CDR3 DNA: TGTGCCAGCTCACCATTTTTGATGGAGACCGCCGGTGAGCAGTTCTTC
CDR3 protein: CASSPFLMETAGEQFF

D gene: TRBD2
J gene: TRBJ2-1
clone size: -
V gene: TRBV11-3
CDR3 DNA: TGTGCCAGCAGCTTATTTGCTAGCGGGTTAGGTGAGCAGTTCTTC
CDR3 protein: CASSLFASGLGEQFF

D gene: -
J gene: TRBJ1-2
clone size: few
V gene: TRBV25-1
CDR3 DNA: TGTGCCAGCAGTGTGGACAGCTATGGCTACACCTTC
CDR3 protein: CASSVDSYGYTF

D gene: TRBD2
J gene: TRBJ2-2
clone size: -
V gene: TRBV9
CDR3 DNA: TGTGCCAGCAGCCTTCTAGCGGACACCGGGGAGCTGTTTTTT
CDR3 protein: CASSLLADTGELFF

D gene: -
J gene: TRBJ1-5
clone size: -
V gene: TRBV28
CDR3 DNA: TGTGCCAGCACCCAGGGGATAGGTCAGCCCCAGCATTTT
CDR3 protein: CASTQGIGQPQHF

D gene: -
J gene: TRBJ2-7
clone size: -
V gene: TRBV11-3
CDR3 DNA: TGTGCCAGCAGCTTCGGAAAGCGGCCTCCCTACGAGCAGTACTTC
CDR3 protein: CASSFGKRPPYEQYF

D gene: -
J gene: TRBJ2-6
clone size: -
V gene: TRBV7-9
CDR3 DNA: TGTGCCAGCAGCCAAAACTCTGGGGCCAACGTCCTGACTTTC
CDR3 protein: CASSQNSGANVLTF

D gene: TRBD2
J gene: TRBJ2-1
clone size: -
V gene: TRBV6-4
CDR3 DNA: TGTGCCAGCAGTGACTCGTTAGCGGGGAGCTCCTACAATGAGCAGTTCTTC
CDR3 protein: CASSDSLAGSSYNEQFF

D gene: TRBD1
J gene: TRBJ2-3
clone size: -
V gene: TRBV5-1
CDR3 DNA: TGCGCCAGCAGCTTTACCACCGGGACAGGGGCCAGAGATACGCAGTATTTT
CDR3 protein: CASSFTTGTGARDTQYF

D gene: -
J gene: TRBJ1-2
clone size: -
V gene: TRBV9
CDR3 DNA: TGTGCCAGCAGCCAGGACAGTTCCTCCTCAAACTATGGCTACACCTTC
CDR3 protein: CASSQDSSSSNYGYTF

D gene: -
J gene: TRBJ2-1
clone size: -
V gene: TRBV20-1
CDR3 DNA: TGCAGTGCTAGAACAGGGTCTCAGCAGTTCTTC
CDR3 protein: CSARTGSQQFF

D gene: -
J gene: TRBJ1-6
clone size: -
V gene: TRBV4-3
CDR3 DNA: TGCGCCAGCAGCCAAGATGTGGTTTTCGGGAGCTCCTATAATTCACCCCTCCACTTT
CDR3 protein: CASSQDVVFGSSYNSPLHF

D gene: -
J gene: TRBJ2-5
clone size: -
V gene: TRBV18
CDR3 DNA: TGTGCCAGCTCAGGTGAAATGGACTCACGCGGGACCCAGTACTTC
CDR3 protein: CASSGEMDSRGTQYF

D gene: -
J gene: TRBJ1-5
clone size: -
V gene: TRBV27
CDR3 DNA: TGTGCCAGCAGTTTAAACAGTCTATATAGCAATCAGCCCCAGCATTTT
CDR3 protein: CASSLNSLYSNQPQHF

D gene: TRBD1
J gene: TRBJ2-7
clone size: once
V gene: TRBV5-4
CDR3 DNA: TGTGCCAGCAGCTTCAGGGGGTCCTACGAGCAGTACTTC
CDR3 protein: CASSFRGSYEQYF

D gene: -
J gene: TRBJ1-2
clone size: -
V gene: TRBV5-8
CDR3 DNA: TGTGCCAGCAGCTTGGGTTACAGGTCCTACTATGGCTACACCTTC
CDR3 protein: CASSLGYRSYYGYTF

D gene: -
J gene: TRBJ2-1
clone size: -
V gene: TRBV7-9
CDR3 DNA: TGTTCCAGCAGCTATTCCTTTGAGCAGTTCTTC
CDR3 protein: CSSSYSFEQFF